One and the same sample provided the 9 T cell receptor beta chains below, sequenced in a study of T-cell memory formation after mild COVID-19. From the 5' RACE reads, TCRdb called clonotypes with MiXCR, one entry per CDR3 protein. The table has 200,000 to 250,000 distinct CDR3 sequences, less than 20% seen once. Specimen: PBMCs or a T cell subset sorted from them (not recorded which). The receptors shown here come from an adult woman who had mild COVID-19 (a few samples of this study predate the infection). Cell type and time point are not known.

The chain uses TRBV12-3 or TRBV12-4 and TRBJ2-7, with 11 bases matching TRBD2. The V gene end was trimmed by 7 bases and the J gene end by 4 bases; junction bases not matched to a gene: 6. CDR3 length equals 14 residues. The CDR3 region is CASNLAGGGYEQYF. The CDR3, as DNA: TGTGCCAGCAATCTAGCGGGAGGAGGATACGAGCAGTACTTC.

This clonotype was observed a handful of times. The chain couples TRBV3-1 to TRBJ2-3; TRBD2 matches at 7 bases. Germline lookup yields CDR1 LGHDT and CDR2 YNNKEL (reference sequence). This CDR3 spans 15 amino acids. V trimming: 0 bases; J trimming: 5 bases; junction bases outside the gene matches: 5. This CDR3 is CASSQDPGGIDTQYF. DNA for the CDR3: TGTGCCAGCAGCCAAGATCCGGGGGGTATAGATACGCAGTATTTT.

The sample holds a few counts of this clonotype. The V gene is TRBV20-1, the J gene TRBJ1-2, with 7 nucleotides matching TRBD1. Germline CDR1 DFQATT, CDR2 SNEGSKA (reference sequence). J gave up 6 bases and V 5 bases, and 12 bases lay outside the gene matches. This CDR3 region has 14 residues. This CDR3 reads CSASTGFKVDGYTF. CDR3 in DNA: TGCAGTGCTTCGACAGGGTTTAAGGTTGATGGCTACACCTTC.

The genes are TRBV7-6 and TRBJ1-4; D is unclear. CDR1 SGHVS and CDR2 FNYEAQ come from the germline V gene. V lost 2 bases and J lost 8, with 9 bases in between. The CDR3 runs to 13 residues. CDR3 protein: CASSLRSEEKLFF. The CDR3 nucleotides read TGTGCCAGCAGCTTAAGGTCGGAGGAAAAACTGTTTTTT.

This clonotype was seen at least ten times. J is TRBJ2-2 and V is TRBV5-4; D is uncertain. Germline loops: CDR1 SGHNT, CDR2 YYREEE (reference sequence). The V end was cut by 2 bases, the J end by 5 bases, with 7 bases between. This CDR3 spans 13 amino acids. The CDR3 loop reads CASSFVGTGELFF. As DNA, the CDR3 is TGTGCCAGCAGCTTCGTCGGTACCGGGGAGCTGTTTTTT.

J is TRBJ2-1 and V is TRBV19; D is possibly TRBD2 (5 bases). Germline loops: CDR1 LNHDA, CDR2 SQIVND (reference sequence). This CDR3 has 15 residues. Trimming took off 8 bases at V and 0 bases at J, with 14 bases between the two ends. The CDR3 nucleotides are TGTGCCAGTGACGGTAGAGGGAGCTCCTACAATGAGCAGTTCTTC. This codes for CASDGRGSSYNEQFF. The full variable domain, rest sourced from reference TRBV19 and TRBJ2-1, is DGGITQSPKYLFRKEGQNVTLSCEQNLNHDAMYWYRQDPGQGLRLIYYSQIVNDFQKGDIAEGYSVSREKKESFPLTVTSAQKNPTAFYLCASDGRGSSYNEQFFGPGTRLTVL.

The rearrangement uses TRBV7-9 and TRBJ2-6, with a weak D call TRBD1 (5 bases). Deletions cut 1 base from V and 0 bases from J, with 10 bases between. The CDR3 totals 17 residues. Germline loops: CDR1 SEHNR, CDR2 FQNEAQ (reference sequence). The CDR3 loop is CASSLVYRGSGANVLTF. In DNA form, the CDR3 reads TGTGCCAGCAGCTTAGTGTATAGGGGCTCTGGGGCCAACGTCCTGACTTTC.

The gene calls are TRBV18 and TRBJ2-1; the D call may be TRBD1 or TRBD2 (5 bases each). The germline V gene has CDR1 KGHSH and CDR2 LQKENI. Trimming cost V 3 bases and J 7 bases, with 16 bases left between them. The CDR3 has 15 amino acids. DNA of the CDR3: TGTGCCAGCTCACCTGGGACCCGCTTCTTGAATGAGCAGTTCTTC. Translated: CASSPGTRFLNEQFF. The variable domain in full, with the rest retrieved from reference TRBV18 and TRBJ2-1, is NAGVMQNPRHLVRRRGQEARLRCSPMKGHSHVYWYRQLPEEGLKFMVYLQKENIIDESGMPKERFSAEFPKEGPSILRIQQVVRGDSAAYFCASSPGTRFLNEQFFGPGTRLTVL.

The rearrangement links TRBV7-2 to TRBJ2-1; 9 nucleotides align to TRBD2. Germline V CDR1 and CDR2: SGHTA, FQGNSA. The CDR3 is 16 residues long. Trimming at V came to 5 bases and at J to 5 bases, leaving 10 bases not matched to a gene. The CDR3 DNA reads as TGTGCCAGCAGCCCGAGGGTGGTAGCGGGAGACAATGAGCAGTTCTTC. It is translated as CASSPRVVAGDNEQFF.